Detailed here is one TCR beta chain. There is no known antigen for this receptor. Within one base of it there is no much larger clone, and no base qualities were kept. Taken from cysteine to phenylalanine, the CDR3 has 15 residues. Just the 45-base CDR3 DNA is kept, in frame starting at base 1. Sequences SGHTA (CDR1) and FQGNSA (CDR2) are obtained from the germline V gene. Clipping removes 6 bases from V and 2 bases from J, with 7 as the unmatched junction base count. TCRbeta CDR3 regions were amplified from genomic DNA using the immunoSEQ Assay, a bias-controlled multiplex PCR. Processing in the source paper ran as follows. The number of nucleated cells in each sample was estimated by amplification of reference gene primers within the assay. To quantify the absolute abundance of each unique TCRbeta CDR3 rearrangement, sequence reads were collapsed and filtered. For each sample, productive Simpson clonality was calculated by taking the square root of Simpson's diversity index across productive rearrangements. TCRdb holds this immuneACCESS table with in-frame rearrangements only. Some clones are missing; in checked studies, unresolved V genes explain under half, and the rest has no known cause. The DNA gave D and trimming, while V, J and clone size come from that table. This sample lists about 260,000 clones; approximately 86% were detected once. The ten largest clones add up to around 0.7% of the sample.

Whole blood was collected in K2EDTA tubes by collaborating institutions according to the institutions' own protocols. Collaborator samples were shipped for TCRbeta analysis as frozen whole blood, isolated PBMCs, or DNA extracted from either sample type. The record originates from a study of blood T cell repertoires in COVID-19 (dated by TCRdb to 2020 to 2021). In terms of the full investigation: Collaborator samples came from the United States, Italy and Spain and covered acute and convalescent phases of COVID-19. The prospective study material was composed of cDNA or gDNA derived from T cells, B-cell-depleted T cells, or PBMCs. Deeply sampled blood TCRbeta repertoires from subjects exposed to, actively infected with, or recovered from COVID-19 were included in the dataset. A freely available public database, intended as a resource for researchers studying the immune response to SARS-CoV-2, is where the repertoires were released. Samples were obtained from the ongoing ImmuneRACE study (first 160 participants) and from 1,000 to 1,500 subjects provided by 6 global collaborators. Sample metadata almost always included a de-identified subject ID, COVID-19 status, age in years and sex. Where available, HLA class I and class II types were obtained from metadata supplied by the sample provider rather than from assay-based typing. General findings and caveats noted by the study authors: Clinical and demographic metadata were provided uncurated, with the amount varying by source and participant.

This clonotype was obtained from a human donor in a cohort sampled during active COVID-19. Sequencing was done on a sample of peripheral blood. The sequence joins TRBV7-2 to TRBJ2-3, and 8 junctional nucleotides match TRBD1. The sequenced DNA is TGTGCCAGCAGTTCAGGGGGCAGTGACACAGATACGCAGTATTTT. Its translation reads: CASSSGGSDTDTQYF.